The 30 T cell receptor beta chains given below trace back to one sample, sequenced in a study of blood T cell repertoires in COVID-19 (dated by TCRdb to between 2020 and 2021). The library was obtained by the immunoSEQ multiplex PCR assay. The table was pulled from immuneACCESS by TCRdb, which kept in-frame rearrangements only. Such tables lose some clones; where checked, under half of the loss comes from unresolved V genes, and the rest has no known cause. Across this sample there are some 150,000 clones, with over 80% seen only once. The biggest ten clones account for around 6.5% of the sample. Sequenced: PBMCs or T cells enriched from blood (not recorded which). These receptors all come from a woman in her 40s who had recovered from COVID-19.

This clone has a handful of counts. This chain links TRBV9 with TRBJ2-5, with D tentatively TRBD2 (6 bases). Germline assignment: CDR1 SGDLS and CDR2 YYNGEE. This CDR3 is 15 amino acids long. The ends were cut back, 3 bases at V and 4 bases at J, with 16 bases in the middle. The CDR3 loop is CASSEGGLGRETQYF. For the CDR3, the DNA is TGTGCCAGCAGCGAGGGAGGACTCGGGCGAGAGACCCAGTACTTC.

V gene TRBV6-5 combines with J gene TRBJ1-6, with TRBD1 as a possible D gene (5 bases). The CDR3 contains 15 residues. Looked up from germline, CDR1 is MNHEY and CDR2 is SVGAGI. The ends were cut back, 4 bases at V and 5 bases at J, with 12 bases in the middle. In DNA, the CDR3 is TGTGCCAGCAGTTCGTGGGGAGGGGATAATTCACCCCTCCACTTT. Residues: CASSSWGGDNSPLHF.

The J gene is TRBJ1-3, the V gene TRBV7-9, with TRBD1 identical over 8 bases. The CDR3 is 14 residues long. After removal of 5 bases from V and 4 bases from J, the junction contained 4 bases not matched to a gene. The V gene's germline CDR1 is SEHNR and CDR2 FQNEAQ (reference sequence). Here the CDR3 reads CASSGRTGGNTIYF. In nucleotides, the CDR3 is TGTGCCAGCAGCGGACGGACAGGGGGAAACACCATATATTTT. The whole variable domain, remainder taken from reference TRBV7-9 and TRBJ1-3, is DTGVSQNPRHKITKRGQNVTFRCDPISEHNRLYWYRQTLGQGPEFLTYFQNEAQLEKSRLLSDRFSAERPKGSFSTLEIQRTEQGDSAMYLCASSGRTGGNTIYFGEGSWLTVV.

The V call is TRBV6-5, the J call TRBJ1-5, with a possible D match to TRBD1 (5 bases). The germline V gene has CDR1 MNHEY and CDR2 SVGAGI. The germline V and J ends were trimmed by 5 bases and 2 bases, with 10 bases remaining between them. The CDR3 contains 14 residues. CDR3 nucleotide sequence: TGTGCCAGCAGTCGACTAGGGGGCAATCAGCCCCAGCATTTT. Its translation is CASSRLGGNQPQHF.

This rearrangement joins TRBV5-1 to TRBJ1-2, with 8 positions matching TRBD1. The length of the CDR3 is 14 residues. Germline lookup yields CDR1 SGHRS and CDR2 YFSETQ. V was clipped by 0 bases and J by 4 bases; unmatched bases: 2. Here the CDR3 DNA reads TGCGCCAGCAGCTTGGACAGGGGGGCCTATGGCTACACCTTC. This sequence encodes CASSLDRGAYGYTF.

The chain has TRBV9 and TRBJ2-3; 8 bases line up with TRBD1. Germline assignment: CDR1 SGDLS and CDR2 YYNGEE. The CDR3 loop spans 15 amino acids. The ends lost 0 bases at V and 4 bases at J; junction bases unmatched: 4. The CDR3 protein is CASSVEQGVADTQYF. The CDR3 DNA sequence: TGTGCCAGCAGCGTAGAACAGGGGGTAGCAGATACGCAGTATTTT.

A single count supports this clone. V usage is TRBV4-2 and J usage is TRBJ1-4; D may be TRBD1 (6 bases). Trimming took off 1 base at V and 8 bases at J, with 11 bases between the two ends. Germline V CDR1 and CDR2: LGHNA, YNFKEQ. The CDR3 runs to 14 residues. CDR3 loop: CASSQAQGAEKLFF. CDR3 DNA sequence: TGTGCCAGCAGCCAAGCACAGGGAGCCGAAAAACTGTTTTTT.

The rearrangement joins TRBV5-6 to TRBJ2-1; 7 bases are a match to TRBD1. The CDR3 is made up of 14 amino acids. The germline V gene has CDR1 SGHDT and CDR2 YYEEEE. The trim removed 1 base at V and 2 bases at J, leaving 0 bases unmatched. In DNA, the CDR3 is TGTGCCAGCAGCTTGACAGGGGCCTACAATGAGCAGTTCTTC. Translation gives CASSLTGAYNEQFF.

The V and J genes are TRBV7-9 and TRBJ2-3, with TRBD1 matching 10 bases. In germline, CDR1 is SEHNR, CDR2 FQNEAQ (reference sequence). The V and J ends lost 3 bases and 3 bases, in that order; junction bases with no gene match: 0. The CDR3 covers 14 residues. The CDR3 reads CASSLGQGTDTQYF. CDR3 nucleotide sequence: TGTGCCAGCAGCTTGGGACAGGGGACAGATACGCAGTATTTT. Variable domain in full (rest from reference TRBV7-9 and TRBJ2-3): DTGVSQNPRHKITKRGQNVTFRCDPISEHNRLYWYRQTLGQGPEFLTYFQNEAQLEKSRLLSDRFSAERPKGSFSTLEIQRTEQGDSAMYLCASSLGQGTDTQYFGPGTRLTVL.

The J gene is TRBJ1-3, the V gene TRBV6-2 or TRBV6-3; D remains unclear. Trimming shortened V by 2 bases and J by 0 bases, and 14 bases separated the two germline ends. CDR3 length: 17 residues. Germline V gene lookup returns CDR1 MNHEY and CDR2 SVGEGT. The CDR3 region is CASSYRIRDLSGNTIYF. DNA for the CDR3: TGTGCCAGCAGTTACCGAATTCGGGATCTCTCTGGAAACACCATATATTTT.

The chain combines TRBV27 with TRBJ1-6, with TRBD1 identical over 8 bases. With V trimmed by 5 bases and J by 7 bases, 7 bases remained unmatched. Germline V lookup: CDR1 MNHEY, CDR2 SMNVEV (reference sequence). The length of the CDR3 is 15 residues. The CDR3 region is CASSPRTGSNSPLHF. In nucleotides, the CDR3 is TGTGCCAGCAGTCCCAGGACAGGGTCAAATTCACCCCTCCACTTT.

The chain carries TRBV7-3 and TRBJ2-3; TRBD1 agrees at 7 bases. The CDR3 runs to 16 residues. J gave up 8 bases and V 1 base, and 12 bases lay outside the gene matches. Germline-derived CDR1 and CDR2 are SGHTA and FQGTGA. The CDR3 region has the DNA TGTGCCAGCAGCTTAAAGGGGGCGCCCTCCCTGGGTACGCAGTATTTT. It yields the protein CASSLKGAPSLGTQYF.

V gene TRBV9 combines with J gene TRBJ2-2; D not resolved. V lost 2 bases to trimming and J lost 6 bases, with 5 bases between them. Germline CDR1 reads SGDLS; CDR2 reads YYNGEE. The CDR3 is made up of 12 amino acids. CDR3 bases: TGTGCCAGCAGCGTTTACTCCGGGGAGCTGTTTTTT. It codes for CASSVYSGELFF.

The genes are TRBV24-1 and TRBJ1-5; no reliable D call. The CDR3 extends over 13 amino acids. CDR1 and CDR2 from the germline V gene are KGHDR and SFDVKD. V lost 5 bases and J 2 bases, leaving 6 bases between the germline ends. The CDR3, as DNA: TGTGCCACCAGTGGTACAGGCAATCAGCCCCAGCATTTT. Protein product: CATSGTGNQPQHF.

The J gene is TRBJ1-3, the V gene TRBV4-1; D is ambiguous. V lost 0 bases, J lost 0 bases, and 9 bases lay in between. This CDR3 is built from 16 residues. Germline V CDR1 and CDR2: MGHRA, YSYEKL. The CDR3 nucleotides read TGCGCCAGCAGCCAAGATGCGGCAGACTCTGGAAACACCATATATTTT. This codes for CASSQDAADSGNTIYF.

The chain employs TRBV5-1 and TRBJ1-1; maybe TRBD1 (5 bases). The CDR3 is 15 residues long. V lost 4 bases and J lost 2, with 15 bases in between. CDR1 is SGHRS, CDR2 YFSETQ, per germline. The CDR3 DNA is TGCGCCAGCAGCCCGGAGATGGGGGGAAACACTGAAGCTTTCTTT. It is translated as CASSPEMGGNTEAFF.

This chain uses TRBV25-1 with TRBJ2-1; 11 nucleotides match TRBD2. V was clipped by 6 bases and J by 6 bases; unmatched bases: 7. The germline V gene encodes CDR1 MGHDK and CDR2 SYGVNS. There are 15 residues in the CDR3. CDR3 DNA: TGTGCCAGCAGGCCACTAGCGGGGGCTATCAATGAGCAGTTCTTC. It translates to CASRPLAGAINEQFF. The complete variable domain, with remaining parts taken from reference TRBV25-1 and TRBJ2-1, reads EADIYQTPRYLVIGTGKKITLECSQTMGHDKMYWYQQDPGMELHLIHYSYGVNSTEKGDLSSESTVSRIRTEHFPLTLESARPSHTSQYLCASRPLAGAINEQFFGPGTRLTVL.

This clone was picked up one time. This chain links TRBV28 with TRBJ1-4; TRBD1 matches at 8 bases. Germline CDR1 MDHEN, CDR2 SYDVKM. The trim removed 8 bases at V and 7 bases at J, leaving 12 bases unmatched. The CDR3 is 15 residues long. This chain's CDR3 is CASRNTQGVREKLFF. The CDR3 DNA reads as TGTGCCAGCCGGAATACACAGGGGGTGCGTGAAAAACTGTTTTTT. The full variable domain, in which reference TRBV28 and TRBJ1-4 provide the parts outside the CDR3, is DVKVTQSSRYLVKRTGEKVFLECVQDMDHENMFWYRQDPGLGLRLIYFSYDVKMKEKGDIPEGYSVSREKKERFSLILESASTNQTSMYLCASRNTQGVREKLFFGSGTQLSVL.

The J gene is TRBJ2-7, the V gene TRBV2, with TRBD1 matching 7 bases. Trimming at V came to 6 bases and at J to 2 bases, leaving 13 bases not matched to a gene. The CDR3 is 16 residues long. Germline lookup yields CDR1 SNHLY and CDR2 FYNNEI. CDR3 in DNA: TGTGCCAGCAGAGACATAGACAGGGTAGGGACCTACGAGCAGTACTTC. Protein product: CASRDIDRVGTYEQYF.

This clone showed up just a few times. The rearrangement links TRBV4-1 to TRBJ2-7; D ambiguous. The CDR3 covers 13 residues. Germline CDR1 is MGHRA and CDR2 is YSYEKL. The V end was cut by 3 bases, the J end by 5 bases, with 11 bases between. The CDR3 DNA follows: TGCGCCAGCAGCCAGGTGGTCACTGACGAGCAGTACTTC. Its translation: CASSQVVTDEQYF.

Here the CDR3 DNA reads TGTGCCAGCAGTGGAATGGGTGGAGGGTCCCCGGGACTAGACCCAGATACGCAGTATTTT. Its translation: CASSGMGGGSPGLDPDTQYF. V usage is TRBV6-1 and J usage is TRBJ2-3, with 8 bases identical to TRBD2. J was trimmed by 4 bases and V by 4 bases; bases with no gene match: 22. From germline, CDR1 is MNHNS and CDR2 SASEGT. This CDR3 has 20 residues.

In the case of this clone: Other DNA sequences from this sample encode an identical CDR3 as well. Written as DNA, the CDR3 is TGTGCCAGCAGCGTAGCAGGTCAAGAGACCCAGTACTTC. Translating gives CASSVAGQETQYF. The V and J genes are TRBV9 and TRBJ2-5; no reliable D call. Germline V lookup: CDR1 SGDLS, CDR2 YYNGEE. V dropped 0 bases and J dropped 2 bases, with 5 bases sitting between them. The CDR3 spans 13 residues.

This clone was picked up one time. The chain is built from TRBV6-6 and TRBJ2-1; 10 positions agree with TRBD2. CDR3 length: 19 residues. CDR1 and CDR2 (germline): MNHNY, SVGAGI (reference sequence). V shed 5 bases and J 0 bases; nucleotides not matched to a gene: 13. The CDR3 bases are TGTGCCAGCAGTCGTCCGGGACTAGCGCACAAGAGCTCCTACAATGAGCAGTTCTTC. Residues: CASSRPGLAHKSSYNEQFF.

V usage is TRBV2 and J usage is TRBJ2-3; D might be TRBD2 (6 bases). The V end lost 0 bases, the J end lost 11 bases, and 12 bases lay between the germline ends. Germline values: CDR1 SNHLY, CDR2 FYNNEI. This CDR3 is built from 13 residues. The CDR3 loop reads CASSEARAGVQYF. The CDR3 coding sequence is TGTGCCAGCAGTGAAGCAAGAGCGGGTGTGCAGTATTTT.

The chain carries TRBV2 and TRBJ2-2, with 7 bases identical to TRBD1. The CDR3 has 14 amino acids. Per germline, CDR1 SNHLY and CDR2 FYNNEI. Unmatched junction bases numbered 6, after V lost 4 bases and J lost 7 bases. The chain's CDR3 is CASSARGSSGELFF. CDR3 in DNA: TGTGCCAGCAGTGCCAGGGGGTCGAGCGGGGAGCTGTTTTTT.

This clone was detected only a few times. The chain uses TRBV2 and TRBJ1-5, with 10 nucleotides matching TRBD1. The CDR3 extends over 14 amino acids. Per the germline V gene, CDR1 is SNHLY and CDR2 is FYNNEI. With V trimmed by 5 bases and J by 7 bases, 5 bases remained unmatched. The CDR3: CASSSDRGRQPQHF. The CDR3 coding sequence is TGTGCCAGCAGTAGTGACAGGGGGCGGCAGCCCCAGCATTTT.

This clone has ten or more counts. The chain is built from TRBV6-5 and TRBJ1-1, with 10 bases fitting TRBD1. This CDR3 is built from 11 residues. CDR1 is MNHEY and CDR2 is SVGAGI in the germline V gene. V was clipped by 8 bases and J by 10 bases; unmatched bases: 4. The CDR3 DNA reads TGTGCCAGCGGGGACAGGGGTGTAGCTTTCTTT. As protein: CASGDRGVAFF.

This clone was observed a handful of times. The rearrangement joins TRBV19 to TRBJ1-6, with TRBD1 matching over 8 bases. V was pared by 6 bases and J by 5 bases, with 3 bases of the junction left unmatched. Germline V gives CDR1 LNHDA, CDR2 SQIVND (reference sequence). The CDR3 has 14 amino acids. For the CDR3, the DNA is TGTGCCAGTAGGGACAGGGTTGATAATTCACCCCTCCACTTT. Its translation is CASRDRVDNSPLHF.

The CDR3 DNA follows: TGTGCCAGCGGAGCGGGGGGGCGGCTAAATACGCAGTATTTT. Protein product: CASGAGGRLNTQYF. This sequence joins TRBV3-1 (or the pseudogene TRBV3-2) and TRBJ2-3, with 10 nucleotides matching TRBD2. The length of the CDR3 is 14 residues. V shed 8 bases, J shed 7 bases, and the junction held 9 bases outside the gene matches. Germline CDR1 is LGHDT and CDR2 is YNNKEL (reference sequence).

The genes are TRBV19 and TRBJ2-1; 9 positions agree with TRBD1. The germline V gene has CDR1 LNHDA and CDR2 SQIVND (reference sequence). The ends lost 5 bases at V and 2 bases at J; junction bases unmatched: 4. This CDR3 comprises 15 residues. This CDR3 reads CASSGDRDPYNEQFF. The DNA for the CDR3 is TGTGCCAGTAGTGGGGACAGGGACCCCTACAATGAGCAGTTCTTC.